The 20 T cell receptor beta chains below all came from one sample that was sequenced in a study of cytomegalovirus exposure and HLA in healthy donors. The PCR used 60 Vbeta and 13 Jbeta primers. Here immunoSEQ multiplex PCR was the method, and the copy in TCRdb shows in-frame clones only, minus some. The sample includes approximately 110,000 clones, about three quarters seen only once; the top ten take about 13%. Sequenced: PBMCs. Every receptor here comes from a woman aged 55-70 years in good health and CMV-seropositive.

The J gene is TRBJ1-4, the V gene TRBV29-1; TRBD1 agrees at 8 bases. The CDR3 runs 16 residues. Germline-derived CDR1 and CDR2 are SQVTM and ANQGSEA. V gave up 4 bases and J gave up 0 bases; unmatched junction bases: 7. CDR3 coding DNA: TGCAGCGTTGTCGGGACAGGAGACACAACTAATGAAAAACTGTTTTTT. Translated, it gives CSVVGTGDTTNEKLFF.

This clone came up once. Germline is not matched at one junction end, which may reflect a read error. This sequence joins TRBV30 and TRBJ1-2; no definite D call. The CDR3 has 11 amino acids. The V gene's germline CDR1 is GTSNPN and CDR2 SVGIG (reference sequence). The CDR3 protein is CAWSVGFKRDF. For the CDR3, the DNA is TGTGCCTGGAGTGTAGGGTTTAAGAGGGACTTC.

The chain carries TRBV6-5 and TRBJ1-1, with no clear D. This CDR3 contains 13 residues. The V end was cut by 6 bases, the J end by 1 base, with 9 bases between. CDR1 is MNHEY and CDR2 is SVGAGI in the germline V gene. The CDR3 region has the DNA TGTGCCAGCAGCAGAACAGAGAACACTGAAGCTTTCTTT. Translation gives CASSRTENTEAFF.

This clone was counted a few times. The rearrangement links TRBV7-2 to TRBJ2-7; possible D gene TRBD1, 6 bases. V lost 3 bases, J lost 7 bases, and 22 bases lay in between. The CDR3 is 16 amino acids. Germline V CDR1 and CDR2: SGHTA, FQGNSA. This CDR3 reads CASSLSTGYPVREQYF. CDR3 bases: TGTGCCAGCAGCTTGTCTACAGGGTACCCCGTGCGGGAGCAGTACTTC.

The chain employs TRBV7-9 and TRBJ2-1; 7 bases agree with TRBD2. The CDR3 spans 15 residues. The V gene end was trimmed by 1 base and the J gene end by 5 bases; junction bases not matched to a gene: 5. Looked up from germline, CDR1 is SEHNR and CDR2 is FQNEAQ (reference sequence). CDR3 amino acids: CASSLGLADNNEQFF. CDR3 sequence (DNA): TGTGCCAGCAGCTTAGGGCTAGCGGACAACAATGAGCAGTTCTTC. Full variable domain (missing parts from reference TRBV7-9 and TRBJ2-1): DTGVSQNPRHKITKRGQNVTFRCDPISEHNRLYWYRQTLGQGPEFLTYFQNEAQLEKSRLLSDRFSAERPKGSFSTLEIQRTEQGDSAMYLCASSLGLADNNEQFFGPGTRLTVL.

The rearrangement joins TRBV27 to TRBJ2-5; TRBD1 aligns across 8 bases. This CDR3 is 15 amino acids long. J gave up 2 bases and V 3 bases, and 5 bases lay outside the gene matches. Looked up from germline, CDR1 is MNHEY and CDR2 is SMNVEV (reference sequence). CDR3 DNA sequence: TGTGCCAGCAGTTTTGGCAGGGGGCGGCAAGAGACCCAGTACTTC. Translated: CASSFGRGRQETQYF.

The chain carries TRBV15 and TRBJ1-1; TRBD1 is a possible D gene (5 bases). V gave up 1 base and J gave up 1 base, with 7 bases separating them. Germline lookup yields CDR1 LNHNV and CDR2 YYDKDF (reference sequence). The CDR3 spans 14 residues. The CDR3 protein is CATSRGQKNTEAFF. The CDR3 nucleotides read TGTGCCACCAGCAGAGGACAGAAGAACACTGAAGCTTTCTTT.

The rearrangement uses TRBV6-6 and TRBJ1-6; 9 nucleotides line up with TRBD1. Germline trimming cut 5 bases from V and 6 bases from J; bases unmatched to any gene: 2. CDR1 and CDR2 from the germline V gene are MNHNY and SVGAGI (reference sequence). The CDR3 runs 14 residues. The CDR3 region is CASSRDRVNSPLHF. In DNA form, the CDR3 reads TGTGCCAGCAGTCGGGACAGGGTTAATTCACCCCTCCACTTT.

Here the CDR3 reads CAISGVANMGNGYTF. The CDR3 DNA follows: TGTGCCATATCAGGGGTCGCAAATATGGGAAATGGCTACACCTTC. This rearrangement joins TRBV5-4 to TRBJ1-2, with D maybe TRBD1 (6 bases). This CDR3 has 15 amino acids. Trimming pared 9 bases from V and 6 bases from J, leaving 24 bases between. CDR1 and CDR2 from the germline V gene are SGHNT and YYREEE (reference sequence).

The chain joins TRBV11-1 to TRBJ2-1, with D possibly TRBD2 on 6 matching bases. Per the germline V gene, CDR1 is SGHAT and CDR2 is FQDESV (reference sequence). The CDR3 spans 17 residues. V lost 1 base to trimming and J lost 5 bases, with 18 bases between them. Written as DNA, the CDR3 is TGTGCCAGCAGCTTAGAGGCCTGGGGTACGGGGGACAATGAGCAGTTCTTC. Translated, it gives CASSLEAWGTGDNEQFF.

The chain joins TRBV9 to TRBJ1-1, with D hard to call. This CDR3 comprises 14 residues. Deletions cut 4 bases from V and 0 bases from J, with 10 bases between. CDR1 is SGDLS, CDR2 YYNGEE, per germline. CDR3 residues: CASSPEPMNTEAFF. The DNA for the CDR3 is TGTGCCAGCAGCCCCGAGCCCATGAACACTGAAGCTTTCTTT.

A note on this clone: The junction does not match germline at one end; this may be a read error. The V call is TRBV15, the J call TRBJ2-5; 10 bases are a match to TRBD2. CDR3 length: 16 amino acids. CDR1 and CDR2 (germline): LNHNV, YYDKDF (reference sequence). In DNA form, the CDR3 reads TGTGCCACTAGCATCGGAGCGGGGGGGGCTCGAGAGACCCAGTACTTC. This gives the protein CATSIGAGGARETQYF.

The genes are TRBV19 and TRBJ2-5; 8 positions agree with TRBD2. Germline assignment: CDR1 LNHDA and CDR2 SQIVND (reference sequence). The ends lost 6 bases at V and 6 bases at J; junction bases unmatched: 6. The length of the CDR3 is 13 residues. The CDR3 coding sequence is TGTGCCAGTAGCTGGACTAGCACCCAGACCCAGTACTTC. Residues: CASSWTSTQTQYF.

V usage is TRBV7-3 and J usage is TRBJ2-7; 7 positions match TRBD1. V was clipped by 7 bases and J by 2 bases; unmatched bases: 11. CDR1 and CDR2 from the germline V gene are SGHTA and FQGTGA. The CDR3 length is 15 residues. The CDR3 protein is CASTPPDGTAYEQYF. The CDR3 coding sequence is TGTGCCAGCACCCCCCCCGACGGGACAGCCTACGAGCAGTACTTC.

The CDR3 region has the DNA TGTGCCAGCAGCCTCGATTACACAACCTACGAGCAGTACTTC. Its protein is CASSLDYTTYEQYF. The V and J genes are TRBV2 and TRBJ2-7; D remains ambiguous. The germline gives CDR1 SNHLY, CDR2 FYNNEI. Trimming cost V 6 bases and J 2 bases, with 14 bases left between them. The CDR3 length is 14 residues.

This clone showed up just once. The chain uses TRBV5-1 and TRBJ1-3, with TRBD1 as a possible D gene (5 bases). Deletions cut 7 bases from V and 4 bases from J, with 12 bases between. The CDR3 spans 13 residues. CDR1 and CDR2 (germline): SGHRS, YFSETQ. The CDR3 coding sequence is TGCGCCAGCTCGTCCGGGGGGGGAAACACCATATATTTT. It is translated as CASSSGGGNTIYF.

V gene TRBV30 combines with J gene TRBJ1-5, with TRBD1 identical over 12 bases. This CDR3 region has 20 residues. J was trimmed by 2 bases and V by 2 bases; bases with no gene match: 16. Germline V CDR1 and CDR2: GTSNPN, SVGIG (reference sequence). The CDR3 DNA is TGTGCCTGGAGTATAAAGAAATCCGGGACAGGGGGCTTTGGCAATCAGCCCCAGCATTTT. Encoded protein: CAWSIKKSGTGGFGNQPQHF.

This rearrangement joins TRBV7-3 to TRBJ2-2; D possibly corresponds to TRBD2 (5 bases). With 8 bases removed from V and 0 bases from J, the gap between germline ends came to 16 bases. Germline V CDR1 and CDR2: SGHTA, FQGTGA. The CDR3 loop spans 16 amino acids. The CDR3 sequence: CASARQAEANTGELFF. DNA of the CDR3: TGTGCCAGCGCCCGGCAGGCGGAGGCGAACACCGGGGAGCTGTTTTTT.

There are a few counts of this clone. This chain joins TRBV4-2 and TRBJ1-6; a possible D gene is TRBD1 (6 bases). V was pared by 4 bases and J by 11 bases, with 21 bases between. This CDR3 region has 16 residues. Germline V lookup: CDR1 LGHNA, CDR2 YNFKEQ. In nucleotides, the CDR3 is TGTGCCAGCAGCCGTAGGGTAGCGACAGGTACACCACCCCTCCACTTT. Protein: CASSRRVATGTPPLHF.

This clone was counted between two and nine times. The chain carries TRBV5-4 and TRBJ2-3; weak D call: TRBD2 (5 bases). The V end was cut by 5 bases, the J end by 8 bases, with 18 bases between. Germline loops: CDR1 SGHNT, CDR2 YYREEE (reference sequence). This CDR3 has 14 amino acids. The CDR3 protein is CASRATTGEFTQYF. CDR3 DNA sequence: TGTGCCAGCAGAGCTACGACTGGGGAGTTTACGCAGTATTTT.